The clone carrying this T cell receptor beta chain was found many times. The CDR3 sequence is 13 residues long. Germline V gene sequence: CDR1 SGHDT, CDR2 YYEEEE. V lost 0 bases to trimming and J lost 2 bases, with 5 bases between them. Previously reported methods and listed TCR primers produced the bulk TCR libraries. One entry per CDR3 protein, called by TCRdb with MiXCR from the PCR reads. The sample shows hundreds of thousands of distinct CDR3 sequences, less than 30% of them seen only once. These data originate in a study of molecular identifiers for immune sequencing clone quantification. Naive CD8 library inputs spanned about 19,000 to 1,000,000 sorted cells and 10%, 30% or 50% RNA. Sorted naive CD8 T cells were those defined as CD8+CD4-CCR7+CD45RA+.

The chain is built from TRBV5-6 and TRBJ2-5; no reliable D call. This clonotype was sampled from a human donor in good health. Some libraries in this study had Jurkat cell RNA spiked in. Sequences were obtained from naive CD8+ T cells from blood, with Jurkat cell RNA spiked in. Stated subset: FACS-sorted CD8+CD4-CCR7+CD45RA+ naive T cells. The CDR3 DNA is TGTGCCAGCAGCTTGGAAGAACAAGAGACCCAGTACTTC. It specifies CASSLEEQETQYF.